The entry below describes one T cell receptor beta chain. This receptor's antigen is unknown. There are no base qualities to consult, and no much larger clone falls within one base. Sequencing of TCRB CDR3 was done on genomic DNA with the immunoSEQ assay. The authors' pipeline ran thus. Published virus-specific TCRB sequences were compared with patient CD8+ clones larger than 1%, and only a few matches were found. Analyses were restricted to productive TCRB rearrangements. A clone was defined by a unique TCRB CDR3 sequence, and clonality was computed as a productive clonality index based on Shannon entropy. To calculate repertoire overlap between two samples, the template counts of each clone were considered relative to each sample's total templates. Flow cytometry-measured V-gene usage correlated with V-gene usage from TCRB sequencing, with a Spearman r of 0.61. In TCRdb, the immuneACCESS table is reduced to in-frame sequences with V and J assigned. These tables do not hold every clone; where another copy was compared, an unresolved V gene accounts for under half, and the others remain unexplained. V, J and clone size are taken as reported in that table, and D and trimming were inferred from the DNA itself. A total of 2,500 to 3,500 clones appear in this sample, roughly nine tenths of them only once. Of the sample, roughly 34% is held by the ten largest clones.

This specimen comes from a study of somatic mutations in cytotoxic T cells in rheumatoid arthritis (dated by TCRdb to 2016 to 2017). About the study as a whole: Peripheral blood (around 28 ml EDTA) was collected from patients immediately after diagnosis and before any treatment began. Some V beta antibody-stained T-cell populations were flow-sorted on a FACSAria II or Sony SH800 at nearly 100% purity, and sorted V beta1+ cells also underwent TCRB sequencing. Patient and control groups had essentially identical median ages. In newly diagnosed rheumatoid arthritis without treatment, the study examined if expanded CD8+ T-cell clones harbor somatic mutations, relying on TCRB deep sequencing to characterize clonality. TCRB deep sequencing was performed for 55 to 65 rheumatoid arthritis patients and approximately 18 healthy controls.

As encoded in the germline V gene, CDR1 is MNHEY while CDR2 is SVGAGI. V sheds 0 bases and J sheds 6 bases, leaving 15 bases between their ends. The CDR3 has 15 amino acids, counting the end cysteine and phenylalanine. CDR3 DNA is the only sequence kept; it has 45 bases, read in frame from the first base. On an AutoMACS, CD4+ and CD8+ cells were isolated via positive magnetic bead selection, and their purity was verified by flow cytometry. Clonal expansions were first screened by flow cytometry with a TCR V beta antibody panel, then characterized by TCRB deep sequencing of sorted CD8+ fractions. Peripheral blood mononuclear cells were isolated by Ficoll-Paque PLUS density gradient separation. DNA was extracted from CD4-enriched, CD8-enriched or PBMC samples with Nucleospin Tissue or Tissue XS kits and quantified with a Qubit 2.0 fluorometer. The full study reports these points: The largest CD8+ clone made up more than 20% of CD8+ cells in about an eighth of the 65 patients, and blood and synovial fluid shared several identical CD8+ TCRB sequences. CD8+ T-cell clonality in rheumatoid arthritis patients was not significantly different from that in age-matched healthy controls. It was unknown which antigens the expanded CD8+ clones targeted, and their absence from virus-specific databases did not exclude viral specificity. In patients, CD8+ clonality rose with age (Spearman r of about 0.53), which was not the case in healthy controls. No adjustment for multiple comparisons was made for the slight TRBV07 underrepresentation in patients.

The TCR originated in a woman aged 55-70 years with rheumatoid arthritis. The chain employs TRBV6-5 and TRBJ2-7; TRBD1 is possibly the D segment (5 matching bases). Sequences were obtained from CD8+ T cells sorted from blood. The DNA sequence reads TGTGCCAGCAGTTACTCTGGGGCGCAGATAGGCGAGCAGTACTTC. Its amino acids are CASSYSGAQIGEQYF.